This T cell receptor beta chain was captured by sequencing in a study of T-cell memory formation after mild COVID-19. General study results and limits: Clones that shrank (day 15 to 85) were balanced CD4/CD8, whereas later expanders leaned CD4+. Most CD4+ clones that shrank were in CM and EM, while CD8+ ones turned up in EMRA.

The CDR3 is made up of 14 amino acids. The germline V gene has CDR1 SGHRS and CDR2 YFSETQ. With 5 bases removed from V and 2 bases from J, the gap between germline ends came to 13 bases. This clonotype was seen only a few times. Its antigen remains unidentified. The authors produced TCR alpha and TCR beta cDNA libraries with sample barcodes and UMIs by 5'RACE using constant-segment primers. In TCRdb, the 5' RACE reads were re-called with MiXCR into one record per CDR3 protein. Of 200,000 or so distinct CDR3 sequences in the sample, approximately 20% are singletons; the top ten hold 2.4%. The sample comprised PBMCs or a T cell subset sorted from them (not recorded which). The rearrangement links TRBV5-1 to TRBJ1-1, with D tentatively TRBD1 (6 bases). The sequence was obtained from an adult woman who had mild COVID-19 (a few samples of this study predate the infection). Cell type and time point are not known. The chain's CDR3 is CASRVGGVNTEAFF. DNA of the CDR3: TGCGCCAGCAGGGTCGGGGGCGTTAACACTGAAGCTTTCTTT.